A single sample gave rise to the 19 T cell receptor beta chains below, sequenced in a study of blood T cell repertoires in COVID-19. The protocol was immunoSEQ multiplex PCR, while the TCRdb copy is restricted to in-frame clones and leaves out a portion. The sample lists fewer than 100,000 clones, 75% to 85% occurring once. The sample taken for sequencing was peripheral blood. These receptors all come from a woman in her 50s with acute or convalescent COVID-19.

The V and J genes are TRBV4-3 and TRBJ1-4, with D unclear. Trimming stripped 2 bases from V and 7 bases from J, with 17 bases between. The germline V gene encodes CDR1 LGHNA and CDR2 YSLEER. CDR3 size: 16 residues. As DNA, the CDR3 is TGCGCCAGCAGCCAAAGAGGCGGCCGTCTGGGTGAAAAACTGTTTTTT. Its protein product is CASSQRGGRLGEKLFF.

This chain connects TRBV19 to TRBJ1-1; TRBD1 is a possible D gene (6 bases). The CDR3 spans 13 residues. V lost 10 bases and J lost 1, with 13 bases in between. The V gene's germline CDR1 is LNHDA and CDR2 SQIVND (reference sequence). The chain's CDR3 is CATRDRPNTEAFF. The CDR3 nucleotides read TGTGCCACCCGAGACAGGCCGAACACTGAAGCTTTCTTT.

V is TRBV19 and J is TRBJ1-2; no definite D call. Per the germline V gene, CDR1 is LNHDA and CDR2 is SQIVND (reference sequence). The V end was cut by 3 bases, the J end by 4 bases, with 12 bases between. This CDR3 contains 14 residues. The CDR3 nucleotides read TGTGCCAGTAGTATTGGCGGGATAACCTATGGCTACACCTTC. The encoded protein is CASSIGGITYGYTF.

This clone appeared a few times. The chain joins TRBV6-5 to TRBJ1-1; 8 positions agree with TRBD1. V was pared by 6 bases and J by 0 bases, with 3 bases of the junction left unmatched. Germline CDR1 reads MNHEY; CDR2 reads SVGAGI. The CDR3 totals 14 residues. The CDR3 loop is CASSMDRVNTEAFF. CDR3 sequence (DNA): TGTGCCAGCAGCATGGACAGGGTGAACACTGAAGCTTTCTTT.

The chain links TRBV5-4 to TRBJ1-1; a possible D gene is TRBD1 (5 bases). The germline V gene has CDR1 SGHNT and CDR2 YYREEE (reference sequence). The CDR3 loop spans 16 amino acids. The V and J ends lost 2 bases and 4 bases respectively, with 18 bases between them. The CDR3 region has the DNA TGTGCCAGCAGCTTCGGAGGGGCCATAGGGGTCACTGAAGCTTTCTTT. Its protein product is CASSFGGAIGVTEAFF.

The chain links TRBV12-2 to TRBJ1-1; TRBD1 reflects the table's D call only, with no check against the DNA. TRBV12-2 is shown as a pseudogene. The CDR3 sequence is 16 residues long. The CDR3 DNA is TGTGCAAGTCGCTTTCGAAAGGGACAGGGAGACACTGAAGCTTTCTTT. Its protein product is CASRFRKGQGDTEAFF.

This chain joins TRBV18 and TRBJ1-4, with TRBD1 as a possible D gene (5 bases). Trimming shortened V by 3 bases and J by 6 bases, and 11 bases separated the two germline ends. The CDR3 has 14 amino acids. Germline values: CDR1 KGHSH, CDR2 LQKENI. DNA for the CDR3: TGTGCCAGCTCACCCCAGAGGACACATGAAAAACTGTTTTTT. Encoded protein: CASSPQRTHEKLFF. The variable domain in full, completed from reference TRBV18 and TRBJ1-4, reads NAGVMQNPRHLVRRRGQEARLRCSPMKGHSHVYWYRQLPEEGLKFMVYLQKENIIDESGMPKERFSAEFPKEGPSILRIQQVVRGDSAAYFCASSPQRTHEKLFFGSGTQLSVL.

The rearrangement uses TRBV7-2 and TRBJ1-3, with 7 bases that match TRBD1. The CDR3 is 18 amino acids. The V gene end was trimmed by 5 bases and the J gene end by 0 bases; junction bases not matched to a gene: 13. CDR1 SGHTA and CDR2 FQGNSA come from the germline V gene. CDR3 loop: CASSLDRPLVISGNTIYF. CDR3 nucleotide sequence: TGTGCCAGCAGCCTGGACAGGCCACTCGTTATCTCTGGAAACACCATATATTTT.

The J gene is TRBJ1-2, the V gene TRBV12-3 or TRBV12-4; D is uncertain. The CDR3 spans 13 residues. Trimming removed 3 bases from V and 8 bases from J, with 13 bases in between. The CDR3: CASSFSLAGGYTF. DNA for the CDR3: TGTGCCAGCAGTTTTTCGCTTGCGGGCGGCTACACCTTC.

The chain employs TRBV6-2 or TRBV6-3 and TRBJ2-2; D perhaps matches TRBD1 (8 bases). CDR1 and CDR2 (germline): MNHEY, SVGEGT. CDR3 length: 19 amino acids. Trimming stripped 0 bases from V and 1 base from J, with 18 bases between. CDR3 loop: CASSYSIDRGGKNTGELFF. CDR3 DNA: TGTGCCAGCAGTTACTCGATCGACAGGGGAGGGAAGAACACCGGGGAGCTGTTTTTT.

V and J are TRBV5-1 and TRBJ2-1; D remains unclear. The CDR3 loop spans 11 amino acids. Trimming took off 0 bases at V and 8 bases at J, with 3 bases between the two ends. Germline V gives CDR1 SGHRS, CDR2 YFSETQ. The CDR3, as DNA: TGCGCCAGCAGCTTGGCCTATGAGCAGTTCTTC. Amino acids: CASSLAYEQFF.

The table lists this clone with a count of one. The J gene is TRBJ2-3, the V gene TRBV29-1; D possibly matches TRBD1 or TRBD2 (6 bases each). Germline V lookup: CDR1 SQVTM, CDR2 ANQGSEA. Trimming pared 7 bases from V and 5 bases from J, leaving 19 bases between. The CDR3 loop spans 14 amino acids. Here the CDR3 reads CSAGVTGAGDTQYF. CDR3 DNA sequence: TGCAGCGCAGGGGTGACGGGAGCGGGAGATACGCAGTATTTT.

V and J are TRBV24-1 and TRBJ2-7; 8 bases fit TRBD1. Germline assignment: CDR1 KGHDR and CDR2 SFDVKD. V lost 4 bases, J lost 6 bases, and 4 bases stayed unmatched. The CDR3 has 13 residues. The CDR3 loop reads CATSELTGAEQYF. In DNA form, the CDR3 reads TGTGCCACCAGTGAGTTGACAGGGGCCGAGCAGTACTTC.

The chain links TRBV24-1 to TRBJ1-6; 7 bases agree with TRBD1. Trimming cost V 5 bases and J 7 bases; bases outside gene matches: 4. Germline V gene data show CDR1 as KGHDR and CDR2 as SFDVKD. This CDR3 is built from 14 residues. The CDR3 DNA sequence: TGTGCCACCAGTGCTGGGACAGCGAATTCACCCCTCCACTTT. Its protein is CATSAGTANSPLHF.

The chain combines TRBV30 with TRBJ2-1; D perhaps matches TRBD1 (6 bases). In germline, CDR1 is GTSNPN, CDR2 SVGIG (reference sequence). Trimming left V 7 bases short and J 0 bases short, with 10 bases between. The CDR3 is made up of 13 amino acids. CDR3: CASTRGSYNEQFF. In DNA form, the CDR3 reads TGTGCCTCCACCAGGGGCTCCTACAATGAGCAGTTCTTC.

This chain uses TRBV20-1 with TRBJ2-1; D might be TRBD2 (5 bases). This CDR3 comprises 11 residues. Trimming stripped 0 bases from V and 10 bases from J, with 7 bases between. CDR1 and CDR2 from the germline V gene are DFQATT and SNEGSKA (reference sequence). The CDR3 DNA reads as TGCAGTGCTAGAGAACTAGTGGAGCAGTTCTTC. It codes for CSARELVEQFF.

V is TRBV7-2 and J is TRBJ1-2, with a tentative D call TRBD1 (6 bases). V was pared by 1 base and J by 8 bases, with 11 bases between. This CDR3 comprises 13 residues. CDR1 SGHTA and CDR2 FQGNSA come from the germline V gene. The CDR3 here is CASSLDRVTGYTF. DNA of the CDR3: TGTGCCAGCAGCTTAGACAGGGTGACAGGCTACACCTTC.

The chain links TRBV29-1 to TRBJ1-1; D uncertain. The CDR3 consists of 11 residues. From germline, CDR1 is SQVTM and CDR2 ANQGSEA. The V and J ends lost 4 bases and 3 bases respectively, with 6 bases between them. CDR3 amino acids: CSVGSDTEAFF. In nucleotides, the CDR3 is TGCAGCGTTGGGTCGGACACTGAAGCTTTCTTT. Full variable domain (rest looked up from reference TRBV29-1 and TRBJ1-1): SAVISQKPSRDICQRGTSLTIQCQVDSQVTMMFWYRQQPGQSLTLIATANQGSEATYESGFVIDKFPISRPNLTFSTLTVSNMSPEDSSIYLCSVGSDTEAFFGQGTRLTVV.

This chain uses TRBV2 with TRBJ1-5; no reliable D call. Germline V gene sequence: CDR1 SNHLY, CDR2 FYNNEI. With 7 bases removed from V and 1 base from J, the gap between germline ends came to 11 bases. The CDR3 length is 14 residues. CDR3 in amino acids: CASMRGGSNQPQHF. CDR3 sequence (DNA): TGTGCCAGCATGCGGGGAGGGAGCAATCAGCCCCAGCATTTT.